The 2 T cell receptor beta chains presented below share a single source sample, sequenced in a study of shared clonotypes between healthy human individuals. Produced via immunoSEQ multiplex PCR; TCRdb's table is partial and in-frame only. Of around 1,100,000 clones detected, 70% to 85% appear once; the ten largest clones hold almost 0.9%. The sample was memory CD4+ T cells from PBMCs. As for subset: CD45RA-negative fraction. These receptor sequences come from a man aged 18 to 29 in good health. Some clones in this sample may be carry-over from other donors' samples.

The CDR3 loop reads CASSLGLGGLREKLFF. As DNA, the CDR3 is TGTGCCAGCAGTTTAGGTTTAGGGGGCCTAAGGGAAAAACTGTTTTTT. The chain recombines TRBV28 with TRBJ1-4; 7 bases map to TRBD1. CDR1 and CDR2 (germline): MDHEN, SYDVKM. CDR3 length: 16 amino acids. Trimming removed 2 bases from V and 8 bases from J; junction bases left unmatched: 11.

The CDR3 region is CASSLREGGAGELFF. The CDR3 DNA follows: TGTGCCAGCAGCTTACGGGAGGGGGGCGCCGGGGAGCTGTTTTTT. The rearrangement uses TRBV7-9 and TRBJ2-2; 8 bases map to TRBD2. CDR1 and CDR2 (germline): SEHNR, FQNEAQ (reference sequence). The V gene end was trimmed by 2 bases and the J gene end by 6 bases; junction bases not matched to a gene: 5. This CDR3 has 15 amino acids.